Here is one T cell receptor (beta chain) with its context. This sample is part of a study of CD8 T cells in Susac syndrome. V lost 2 bases to trimming and J lost 3 bases, with 18 bases between them. Germline V gene sequence: CDR1 SQVTM, CDR2 ANQGSEA. The CDR3 runs 16 residues. A quantity of roughly 0.5 to 1 ug RNA underwent reverse transcription using random hexamers. TCRdb ran MiXCR on the immunoSEQ multiplex PCR reads and lists one entry per CDR3 protein. Of a few hundred thousand distinct CDR3 sequences in the sample, 85% to 95% were seen once. V and J are TRBV29-1 and TRBJ2-3; tentatively, D is TRBD1 (7 bases). The sequence derives from a human donor with multiple sclerosis. The sample consisted of CD4+ T cells from PBMCs. The CDR3 here is CSVEWNRDSGTDTQYF. The DNA for the CDR3 is TGCAGCGTTGAATGGAATCGGGACAGCGGGACAGATACGCAGTATTTT.